Described below is a single T cell receptor (beta chain) sequence and its context. Other DNA sequences in this specimen translate into the identical CDR3. This sample is drawn from a study of graft-versus-host responses after intestinal transplantation. Libraries were prepared by immunoSEQ multiplex PCR; TCRdb keeps only in-frame clonotypes and omits some of them. The sample shows nearly 100,000 clones, 75% to 95% of them seen only once. The source is a human patient who received an intestinal transplant, so some T cells may come from the graft donor. Sequences were derived from PBMCs, sampled about 450 days after intestinal transplant.

CDR3 protein: CASSAGGQETQYF. In nucleotides, the CDR3 is TGTGCCAGCAGCGCAGGGGGCCAAGAGACCCAGTACTTC. This chain uses TRBV9 with TRBJ2-5; 7 bases agree with TRBD1. Unmatched junction bases numbered 0, after V lost 3 bases and J lost 1 base. The CDR3 has 13 residues. CDR1 and CDR2 from the germline V gene are SGDLS and YYNGEE.